The clone carrying this T cell receptor (beta chain) came up a few times. TCRdb keeps only in-frame clones here, not all; method: immunoSEQ multiplex PCR. The table records 150,000 to 200,000 clones, around 89% of them present only once. The sample originates from a study of blood T cell repertoires in COVID-19. Input material: peripheral blood. The origin of this receptor is a man aged 45-60 years with acute or convalescent COVID-19.

CDR3 bases: TGTGCCAGCAGTGACTACACGGGACAGGGAACCGGGGAGCTGTTTTTT. Its protein is CASSDYTGQGTGELFF. The chain is built from TRBV2 and TRBJ2-2, with TRBD1 matching 9 bases. The germline CDR1 and CDR2 sequences are SNHLY and FYNNEI. V trimming: 3 bases; J trimming: 5 bases; junction bases outside the gene matches: 7. This CDR3 is 16 amino acids long.